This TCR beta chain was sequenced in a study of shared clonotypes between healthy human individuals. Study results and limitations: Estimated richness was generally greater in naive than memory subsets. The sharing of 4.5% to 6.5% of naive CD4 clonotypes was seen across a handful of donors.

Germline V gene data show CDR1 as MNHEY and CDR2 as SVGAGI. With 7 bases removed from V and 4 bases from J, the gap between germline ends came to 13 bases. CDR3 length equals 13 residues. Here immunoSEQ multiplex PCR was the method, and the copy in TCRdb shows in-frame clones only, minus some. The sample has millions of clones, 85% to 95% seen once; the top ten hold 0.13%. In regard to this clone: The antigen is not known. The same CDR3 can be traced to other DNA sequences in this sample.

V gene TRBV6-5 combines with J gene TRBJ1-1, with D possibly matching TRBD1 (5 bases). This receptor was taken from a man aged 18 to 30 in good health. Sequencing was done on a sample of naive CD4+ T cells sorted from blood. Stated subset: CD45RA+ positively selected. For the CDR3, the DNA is TGTGCCAGCACCCGGCAGGGCAGCACTGAAGCTTTCTTT. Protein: CASTRQGSTEAFF.